This passage covers 15 T cell receptor beta chains from one sample sequenced in a study of blood T cell repertoires in COVID-19 (dated by TCRdb to 2020 to 2022). Library preparation was by the immunoSEQ multiplex PCR assay. TCRdb retrieved this table from immuneACCESS and kept in-frame rearrangements only. Not all clones are present; in checked studies, unresolved V genes account for under half, and no reason is known for the remainder. The sample records some 180,000 clones, over 75% of which are singletons. The ten largest clones add up to about 14% of the sample. Sequencing input: peripheral blood. The receptor set was obtained from a man aged 45-65 years who had recovered from COVID-19.

This sequence joins TRBV11-2 and TRBJ2-7, with 8 nucleotides matching TRBD2. After removal of 8 bases from V and 3 bases from J, the junction contained 6 bases not matched to a gene. Germline CDR1 and CDR2: SGHAT and FQNNGV. The CDR3 runs 13 residues. Written as DNA, the CDR3 is TGTGCCAGCTCGGGCGGGAGGTACTACGAGCAGTACTTC. Amino acids: CASSGGRYYEQYF.

The rearrangement joins TRBV13 to TRBJ2-7, with D tentatively TRBD2 (5 bases). V lost 6 bases and J 5 bases, leaving 8 bases between the germline ends. Germline V gene data show CDR1 as PRHDT and CDR2 as FYEKMQ (reference sequence). CDR3 size: 11 residues. CDR3 amino acids: CASSLGDEQYF. CDR3 nucleotides: TGTGCCAGCAGTCTCGGGGACGAGCAGTACTTC.

In DNA form, the CDR3 reads TGTGCCAGCAGCCTGATAGCGGGAGCCTACAATGAGCAGTTCTTC. Translated: CASSLIAGAYNEQFF. V gene TRBV6-2 or TRBV6-3 combines with J gene TRBJ2-1; 9 bases are shared with TRBD2. The CDR3 contains 15 residues. The germline V gene encodes CDR1 MNHEY and CDR2 SVGEGT. The V gene end was trimmed by 6 bases and the J gene end by 2 bases; junction bases not matched to a gene: 5.

The chain couples TRBV3-1 (or the pseudogene TRBV3-2) to TRBJ2-7, with 12 bases aligning to TRBD2. With 1 base clipped from V and 2 bases from J, the junction kept 3 bases outside the gene matches. From germline, CDR1 is LGHDT and CDR2 YNNKEL (reference sequence). This CDR3 region has 16 residues. The CDR3 region is CASSQGTSGKTYEQYF. CDR3 DNA sequence: TGTGCCAGCAGCCAAGGGACTAGCGGGAAGACCTACGAGCAGTACTTC.

The chain has TRBV30 and TRBJ1-1, with TRBD1 matching over 11 bases. The CDR3 loop spans 14 amino acids. In germline, CDR1 is GTSNPN, CDR2 SVGIG (reference sequence). CDR3 sequence reads: CASIRDRGRTEAFF. The CDR3 nucleotides read TGTGCTTCCATTCGGGACAGGGGGAGGACTGAAGCTTTCTTT.

The V call is TRBV7-2, the J call TRBJ2-1; TRBD2 agrees at 13 bases. CDR1 SGHTA and CDR2 FQGNSA come from the germline V gene. The V gene end was trimmed by 0 bases and the J gene end by 0 bases; junction bases not matched to a gene: 8. The CDR3 has 20 amino acids. CDR3 sequence reads: CASSLAGLAGAQSSYNEQFF. The CDR3 coding sequence is TGTGCCAGCAGCTTAGCTGGACTAGCGGGAGCCCAAAGCTCCTACAATGAGCAGTTCTTC. Supplemented by reference TRBV7-2 and TRBJ2-1, the full variable domain reads GAGVSQSPSNKVTEKGKDVELRCDPISGHTALYWYRQSLGQGLEFLIYFQGNSAPDKSGLPSDRFSAERTGGSVSTLTIQRTQQEDSAVYLCASSLAGLAGAQSSYNEQFFGPGTRLTVL.

The rearrangement links TRBV6-6 to TRBJ2-7; D gene unclear. This CDR3 contains 14 residues. Germline CDR1 MNHNY, CDR2 SVGAGI (reference sequence). Trimming took off 0 bases at V and 6 bases at J, with 12 bases between the two ends. Written as DNA, the CDR3 is TGTGCCAGCAGTTACTCGTCTGAAGGAGCCGAGCAGTACTTC. This encodes CASSYSSEGAEQYF.

The gene calls are TRBV19 and TRBJ1-4, with 8 nucleotides matching TRBD1. Germline V gene data show CDR1 as LNHDA and CDR2 as SQIVND (reference sequence). This CDR3 contains 16 residues. V was clipped by 3 bases and J by 5 bases; unmatched bases: 8. CDR3 sequence reads: CASSISQGATNEKLFF. The CDR3 DNA reads TGTGCCAGTAGTATCTCCCAGGGGGCTACCAATGAAAAACTGTTTTTT. Full variable domain (remainder filled in from reference TRBV19 and TRBJ1-4): DGGITQSPKYLFRKEGQNVTLSCEQNLNHDAMYWYRQDPGQGLRLIYYSQIVNDFQKGDIAEGYSVSREKKESFPLTVTSAQKNPTAFYLCASSISQGATNEKLFFGSGTQLSVL.

The CDR3, as DNA: TGTGCCATCAGTGAGGAGGTTTTCGAGACCCAGTACTTC. Its protein is CAISEEVFETQYF. This rearrangement joins TRBV10-3 to TRBJ2-5; D unclear. Germline V gene data show CDR1 as ENHRY and CDR2 as SYGVKD. The V end was cut by 2 bases, the J end by 5 bases, with 9 bases between. The CDR3 length is 13 residues.

A note on this clone: In the same sample, other DNA sequences code for this CDR3. This sequence joins TRBV2 and TRBJ2-7; perhaps TRBD1 as D (5 bases). Germline CDR1 and CDR2: SNHLY and FYNNEI. The CDR3 loop spans 12 amino acids. V dropped 4 bases and J dropped 3 bases, with 7 bases sitting between them. This CDR3 reads CASSGQGYEQYF. CDR3 sequence (DNA): TGTGCCAGCAGTGGCCAGGGCTACGAGCAGTACTTC.

The chain couples TRBV7-2 to TRBJ2-3, with no clear D. This CDR3 spans 16 amino acids. CDR1 and CDR2 (germline): SGHTA, FQGNSA. V was cut by 8 bases and J by 3 bases, with 21 bases left in between. The CDR3 region has the DNA TGTGCCAGCGCGGTTCAAAGGATTTTAGTGACAGATACGCAGTATTTT. As protein: CASAVQRILVTDTQYF.

This rearrangement joins TRBV9 to TRBJ2-1; TRBD2 might be the D (6 bases). Trimming cost V 3 bases and J 7 bases, with 17 bases left between them. The length of the CDR3 is 15 residues. Germline loops: CDR1 SGDLS, CDR2 YYNGEE. The CDR3 DNA reads as TGTGCCAGCAGCGGACGGGAGTCGAGAAGGAATGAGCAGTTCTTC. Its protein product is CASSGRESRRNEQFF.

This clone has a handful of counts. The chain uses TRBV18 and TRBJ1-2, with 7 nucleotides matching TRBD1. V was clipped by 5 bases and J by 3 bases; unmatched bases: 6. CDR3 length equals 14 residues. Germline V gives CDR1 KGHSH, CDR2 LQKENI. The CDR3 DNA is TGTGCCAGCTCATTCTCCCAGGGGGACTATGGCTACACCTTC. It encodes CASSFSQGDYGYTF.

The chain links TRBV7-2 to TRBJ2-7; 7 bases fit TRBD2. Looked up from germline, CDR1 is SGHTA and CDR2 is FQGNSA. The CDR3 runs to 14 residues. V lost 1 base and J lost 2; bases outside the gene matches: 2. DNA of the CDR3: TGTGCCAGCAGCTTAGGCCTAGCGGCCTACGAGCAGTACTTC. This sequence encodes CASSLGLAAYEQYF. Filled out from reference TRBV7-2 and TRBJ2-7, the complete variable domain reads GAGVSQSPSNKVTEKGKDVELRCDPISGHTALYWYRQSLGQGLEFLIYFQGNSAPDKSGLPSDRFSAERTGGSVSTLTIQRTQQEDSAVYLCASSLGLAAYEQYFGPGTRLTVT.

This rearrangement joins TRBV7-9 to TRBJ2-1; 12 positions match TRBD2. V lost 5 bases, J lost 7 bases, and 6 bases stayed unmatched. The CDR3 is 15 residues long. Germline V CDR1 and CDR2: SEHNR, FQNEAQ (reference sequence). CDR3 in amino acids: CASSPLAGGRNEQFF. The CDR3 DNA follows: TGTGCCAGCAGCCCCCTAGCGGGAGGGCGAAATGAGCAGTTCTTC.